Listed below are T cell receptor beta chains from one sample, sequenced in a study of T cell responses to AZD1222 COVID-19 vaccine. Clones were sequenced by immunoSEQ multiplex PCR, and TCRdb holds only the in-frame ones, with some missing. The table has 60,000 to 75,000 clones, approximately 82% seen once; the top ten hold 20%. This specimen consisted of peripheral blood, obtained on day 0 of AZD1222 vaccination. The receptors stem from an adult in good health. CDR3s include the opening cysteine and the closing phenylalanine or tryptophan. Each record gives: D gene, V gene, clone size, J gene, CDR3 DNA, CDR3 protein. A D gene is named only where the DNA matches it firmly. Size is omitted from some rows. Given values are once, few, many or a class for expanded clones.

D: TRBD2
V: TRBV30
size: -
J: TRBJ2-1
DNA: TGTGCCCGGGAGCGGGAGGGTCACAATGAGCAGTTCTTC
CDR3: CAREREGHNEQFF

D: -
V: TRBV7-6
size: -
J: TRBJ2-6
DNA: TGTGCCAGCAGCTTAGTCTACAGCTCTGGGGCCAACGTCCTGACTTTC
CDR3: CASSLVYSSGANVLTF

D: TRBD1
V: TRBV7-8
size: few
J: TRBJ1-1
DNA: TGTGCCAGCAGCTCCCGACAGGGGGAAGCTTTCTTT
CDR3: CASSSRQGEAFF

D: TRBD2
V: TRBV3-1/TRBV3-2
size: few
J: TRBJ2-1
DNA: TGTGCCAGCAGCCAGGGGACTAGCGGTAATGAGCAGTTCTTC
CDR3: CASSQGTSGNEQFF

D: -
V: TRBV6-5
size: -
J: TRBJ1-2
DNA: TGTGCCAGCAGTTCGGGGGGTAATGGCTACACCTTC
CDR3: CASSSGGNGYTF

D: -
V: TRBV7-9
size: -
J: TRBJ1-5
DNA: TGTGCCAGCAGCTTAGGACCAGTCATCAATCAGCCCCAGCATTTT
CDR3: CASSLGPVINQPQHF

D: -
V: TRBV7-2
size: -
J: TRBJ1-5
DNA: TGTGCCAGCAGCCATGATGGGCGTAGCAATCAGCCCCAGCATTTT
CDR3: CASSHDGRSNQPQHF

D: TRBD1
V: TRBV5-1
size: -
J: TRBJ2-1
DNA: TGCGCCAGCAGCTTGGGGACAGGGGTTTACAATGAGCAGTTCTTC
CDR3: CASSLGTGVYNEQFF

D: TRBD1
V: TRBV11-2
size: -
J: TRBJ1-5
DNA: TGTGCCAGCAGCTTAGGACAGGGAAGACAGCCCCAGCATTTT
CDR3: CASSLGQGRQPQHF

D: -
V: TRBV2
size: -
J: TRBJ2-1
DNA: TGTGCCAGCAGTACCGGGACATGGAGCGATGAGCAGTTCTTC
CDR3: CASSTGTWSDEQFF

D: -
V: TRBV10-3
size: -
J: TRBJ1-5
DNA: TGTGCCATTCAACAGGGAGACTACCTGCCCCAGCATTTT
CDR3: CAIQQGDYLPQHF

D: -
V: TRBV7-2
size: -
J: TRBJ1-1
DNA: TGTGCCAGCAGCTTAAGTCGGACAGTTGAAGCTTTCTTT
CDR3: CASSLSRTVEAFF

D: TRBD1
V: TRBV19
size: -
J: TRBJ2-1
DNA: TGTGCCAGTAGTAGACAGGGACAGGAGCAGTTCTTC
CDR3: CASSRQGQEQFF

D: -
V: TRBV5-4
size: once
J: TRBJ2-5
DNA: TGTGCCAGCAGCCCACTTTGGGAGAGGATGGAGACCCAGTACTTC
CDR3: CASSPLWERMETQYF

D: -
V: TRBV20-1
size: -
J: TRBJ2-3
DNA: TGCAGTGCCGAACACGATACGCAGTATTTT
CDR3: CSAEHDTQYF

D: -
V: TRBV5-1
size: -
J: TRBJ1-2
DNA: TGCGCCAGCAGCTCAGGGTTCGTAGGGTCGGGCTACACCTTC
CDR3: CASSSGFVGSGYTF

D: -
V: TRBV28
size: -
J: TRBJ1-1
DNA: TGTGCCAGCAGTGGCGCCAGTGGGGGGCTGAACACTGAAGCTTTCTTT
CDR3: CASSGASGGLNTEAFF

D: TRBD1
V: TRBV12-3/TRBV12-4
size: -
J: TRBJ1-5
DNA: TGTGCCAGCAGTGGGACAGAAAATCAGCCCCAGCATTTT
CDR3: CASSGTENQPQHF

D: TRBD1
V: TRBV4-3
size: -
J: TRBJ2-3
DNA: TGCGCCAGCAGCCAGGGGCGGACAGGGGGCACAGATACGCAGTATTTT
CDR3: CASSQGRTGGTDTQYF

D: -
V: TRBV18
size: once
J: TRBJ2-6
DNA: TGTGCCAGCTCACTGCGACAGGCGAACTCTGGGGCCAACGTCCTGACTTTC
CDR3: CASSLRQANSGANVLTF

D: -
V: TRBV7-8
size: -
J: TRBJ2-1
DNA: TGTGCCAGCAGCTTCCTATACAATGAGCAGTTCTTC
CDR3: CASSFLYNEQFF

D: TRBD2
V: TRBV7-8
size: few
J: TRBJ2-5
DNA: TGTGCCAGCAGCTTAGATATGGGCGGACTAGCGGAGCAAGAGACCCAGTACTTC
CDR3: CASSLDMGGLAEQETQYF

D: -
V: TRBV19
size: -
J: TRBJ1-5
DNA: TGTGCCAGTAGTTTTAATGACAGGATTAATCAGCCCCAGCATTTT
CDR3: CASSFNDRINQPQHF

D: -
V: TRBV2
size: -
J: TRBJ2-1
DNA: TGTGCCAGCAGCCCTTCACTCAAAAGCTCCTACAATGAGCAGTTCTTC
CDR3: CASSPSLKSSYNEQFF

D: -
V: TRBV7-2
size: few
J: TRBJ1-1
DNA: TGTGCCAGCAGCTTAGGTCGGCAGTCCACTGAAGCTTTCTTT
CDR3: CASSLGRQSTEAFF

D: -
V: TRBV11-2
size: -
J: TRBJ2-5
DNA: TGTGCCAGCAGCTTAGGCCAAGAGACCCAGTACTTC
CDR3: CASSLGQETQYF

D: -
V: TRBV25-1
size: -
J: TRBJ1-2
DNA: TGTGCCAGCAGTGAAAATTTCGGGACCCAGAGCGGCTACACCTTC
CDR3: CASSENFGTQSGYTF